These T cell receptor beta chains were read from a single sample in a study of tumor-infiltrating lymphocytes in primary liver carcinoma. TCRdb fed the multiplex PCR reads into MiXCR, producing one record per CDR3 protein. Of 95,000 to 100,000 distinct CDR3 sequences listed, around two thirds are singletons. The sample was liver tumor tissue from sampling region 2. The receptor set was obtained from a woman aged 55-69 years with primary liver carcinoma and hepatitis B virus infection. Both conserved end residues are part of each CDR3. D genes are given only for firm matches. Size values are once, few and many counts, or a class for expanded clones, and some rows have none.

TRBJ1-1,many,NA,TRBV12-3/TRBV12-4,TGTGCCAGCAGCCCCCGAAGGGGGAACACTGAAGCTTTCTTT,CASSPRRGNTEAFF
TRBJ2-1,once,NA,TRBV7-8,TGTGCCAGCAGCTTGGCCTGTAACAATGAGCAGTTCTTC,CASSLACNNEQFF
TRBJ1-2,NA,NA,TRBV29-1,TGTAGCGTTGAGGGGACACGGGGGAGTGACTATGGCTACACCTTC,CSVEGTRGSDYGYTF
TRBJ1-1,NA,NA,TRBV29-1,TGCAGCCTCGGAGGGCGATCGGATCTGACTTTCTTC,CSLGGRSDLTFF
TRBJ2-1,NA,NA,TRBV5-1,TGCGCCAGCAGCATGGATGTGACAGATTCCTACAATGAGCGGTTCTTC,CASSMDVTDSYNERFF
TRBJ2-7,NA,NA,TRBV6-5,TGTGCCAGCACTTCCAGGGGTCACGAGCAATACTTC,CASTSRGHEQYF
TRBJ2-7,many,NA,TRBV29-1,TGCAGCGTTATATTGAGCGGGTTCCTCTACGAGCAGTACTTC,CSVILSGFLYEQYF
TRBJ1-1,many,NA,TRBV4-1,TGCGCCAGCAGCCAGATGCCGCTGGCTGAAGCTTTCTTT,CASSQMPLAEAFF
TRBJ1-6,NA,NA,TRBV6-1,TGTGCCAGTAGTGAAACTGGCGACTCACCCTTCCACTTT,CASSETGDSPFHF
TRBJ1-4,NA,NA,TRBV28,TGTGACACCATTAGACATGGTAATGAAAAACTGTTTTTT,CDTIRHGNEKLFF
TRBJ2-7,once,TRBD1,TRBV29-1,TGCTGCGTTGAAGGTGTGAAAGGGACAGGACTCTATGAGCAGTACTTC,CCVEGVKGTGLYEQYF
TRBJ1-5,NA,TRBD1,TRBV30,TGTGCCTTGAGTGTACGGGTGACAGGGGAGGGCTATAGTAATCAGCCCCAGCATTTT,CALSVRVTGEGYSNQPQHF
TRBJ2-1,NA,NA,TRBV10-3,TGTGCCATCGCTAAAGAAGGAATCGACGATGTGCAGTTCTTC,CAIAKEGIDDVQFF
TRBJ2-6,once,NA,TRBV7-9,TGTGACAGCAGCTTAGCTGGCGGGACCAACATCCTGACTTTC,CDSSLAGGTNILTF
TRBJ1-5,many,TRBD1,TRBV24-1,TGTGCCACCAGTGATTCGGACAGGGGGCAGCCCCAGCATTTT,CATSDSDRGQPQHF
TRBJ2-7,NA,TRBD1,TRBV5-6,TGTGCCAACAGCTTGGTGGACAGGAACACTTACGAGCAGTACTTC,CANSLVDRNTYEQYF
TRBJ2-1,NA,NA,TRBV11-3,TGTGACAGCAGCTTAGGGTTCGGTGGGCCTTCCTACAATGAGCAGTTCTTC,CDSSLGFGGPSYNEQFF
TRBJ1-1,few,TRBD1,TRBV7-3,TGTGCCAGCAGCAGGGACAGGGGGCTTGATGAAGCTTTCTTT,CASSRDRGLDEAFF
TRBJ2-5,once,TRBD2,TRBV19,TGTGCCAGTACGACTAGCTGGAGGTACCAAGAGACCCAGTACTTC,CASTTSWRYQETQYF